Given below is one TCR beta chain in context. Its antigen remains unknown. This record comes from a study of PD-1 blockade in classical Hodgkin lymphoma. Overall study: Nivolumab 3 mg/kg was given intravenously every 2 weeks.

J was trimmed by 3 bases and V by 4 bases; bases with no gene match: 1. The CDR3 has 13 residues. Germline lookup yields CDR1 MNHNS and CDR2 SASEGT. Study-wide results and caveats: Exclusion covered patients beginning nivolumab under 1 year post-ASCT. When set against healthy donors, newly diagnosed patients were reported to show lower baseline TCR diversity. What drove the repertoire differences, possibly disease activity or prior therapy, has not been defined.

Brentuximab vedotin exposure varied among the patients, all of whom had relapsed after autologous stem cell transplantation. Here immunoSEQ multiplex PCR was the method, and the copy in TCRdb shows in-frame clones only, minus some. The table includes tens of thousands of clones, around 78% detected once. V usage is TRBV6-1 and J usage is TRBJ2-7; 9 nucleotides match TRBD2. This receptor was identified in a human donor with classical Hodgkin lymphoma. This material consisted of peripheral blood mononuclear cells (PBMCs), taken before the second cycle of nivolumab. The CDR3 loop reads CASSASGVYEQYF. CDR3 coding DNA: TGTGCCAGCAGTGCTAGCGGGGTCTACGAGCAGTACTTC.